Listed below are T cell receptor beta chains from one sample, sequenced in a study of shared clonotypes between healthy human individuals. Generated by immunoSEQ multiplex PCR, the TCRdb table keeps only in-frame clones and is missing some. The sample includes hundreds of thousands of clones, 92% of them seen just once. Sequences were obtained from naive CD8+ T cells sorted from blood. These receptors were collected from a man aged 30 to 39 in good health. The CDR3 runs from the conserved cysteine through the conserved F or W. Each record gives: J gene, V gene, clone size, D gene, CDR3 DNA, CDR3 protein. The D gene is left open where the match is weak. Size is stated for part of the rows, as once, few or many counts, or as a class when the clone is expanded.

J gene: TRBJ1-5; V gene: TRBV9; clone size: -; D gene: -; CDR3 DNA: TGTGCCAGCAGCCCCTCTCTCGGACACAATCAGCCCCAGCATTTT; CDR3 protein: CASSPSLGHNQPQHF
J gene: TRBJ2-1; V gene: TRBV10-2; clone size: -; D gene: -; CDR3 DNA: TGCGCCAGCAGCGAAGGGCAGTTCTTC; CDR3 protein: CASSEGQFF
J gene: TRBJ2-1; V gene: TRBV11-2; clone size: -; D gene: -; CDR3 DNA: TGTGCCAGCAGCTTACGTGCGGAGCAGTTCTTC; CDR3 protein: CASSLRAEQFF
J gene: TRBJ2-7; V gene: TRBV19; clone size: -; D gene: -; CDR3 DNA: TGTGCCAGTAGTATTCTTGAGTCTCGGGAGCAGTACTTC; CDR3 protein: CASSILESREQYF
J gene: TRBJ1-1; V gene: TRBV27; clone size: -; D gene: -; CDR3 DNA: TGTGCCAGCAGTTTAGGGGGGTCCTACACTGAAGCTTTCTTT; CDR3 protein: CASSLGGSYTEAFF
J gene: TRBJ2-6; V gene: TRBV2; clone size: -; D gene: -; CDR3 DNA: TGTGCCGGACTAGGGGGTGGAGGGGCCAACGTCCTGACTTTC; CDR3 protein: CAGLGGGGANVLTF
J gene: TRBJ1-4; V gene: TRBV27; clone size: -; D gene: -; CDR3 DNA: TGTGCCAGCAGAAAACTTTCGTTGGGGTTCGGTGAAAAACTGTTTTTT; CDR3 protein: CASRKLSLGFGEKLFF
J gene: TRBJ2-7; V gene: TRBV29-1; clone size: -; D gene: -; CDR3 DNA: TGCAGCGTTGGGGGGCTCGCGGGATCCTACGAGCAGTACTTC; CDR3 protein: CSVGGLAGSYEQYF
J gene: TRBJ2-3; V gene: TRBV11-2; clone size: -; D gene: TRBD1; CDR3 DNA: TGTGCCAGCAGCTTGGGGCCTATCGGGACAGACAGCACAGATACGCAGTATTTT; CDR3 protein: CASSLGPIGTDSTDTQYF
J gene: TRBJ2-2; V gene: TRBV4-1; clone size: -; D gene: TRBD2; CDR3 DNA: TGCGCCAGCAGCACGCGGACTAGCGGTTACACCGGGGAGCTGTTTTTT; CDR3 protein: CASSTRTSGYTGELFF
J gene: TRBJ1-2; V gene: TRBV27; clone size: -; D gene: TRBD1; CDR3 DNA: TGTGCCAGCAGTCCTGTTACAGGGGGATCAACGGGCTACACCTTC; CDR3 protein: CASSPVTGGSTGYTF
J gene: TRBJ2-5; V gene: TRBV2; clone size: -; D gene: TRBD1; CDR3 DNA: TGTGCCAGCAGCCCCGGGACAGGGGGCCTGGAGACCCAGTACTTC; CDR3 protein: CASSPGTGGLETQYF
J gene: TRBJ2-2; V gene: TRBV7-6; clone size: once; D gene: -; CDR3 DNA: TGTGCCAGCAGCTTAGCGGGAGACACCGGGGAGCTGTTTTTT; CDR3 protein: CASSLAGDTGELFF
J gene: TRBJ1-1; V gene: TRBV4-1; clone size: once; D gene: -; CDR3 DNA: TGCGCCAGCAGCCAAGAACGGCTGGCAGGGACCATGAACACTGAAGCTTTCTTT; CDR3 protein: CASSQERLAGTMNTEAFF
J gene: TRBJ2-7; V gene: TRBV2; clone size: -; D gene: -; CDR3 DNA: TGTGCCAGCAGTGAAGGGACTAATCTCTACGAGCAGTACTTC; CDR3 protein: CASSEGTNLYEQYF
J gene: TRBJ2-7; V gene: TRBV15; clone size: -; D gene: -; CDR3 DNA: TGTGCCACCCGGGACCCTGGGAAATTCTACGAGCAGTACTTC; CDR3 protein: CATRDPGKFYEQYF
J gene: TRBJ2-3; V gene: TRBV18; clone size: -; D gene: TRBD2; CDR3 DNA: TGTGCCGGACTAGGACTAGCGGGAGAGCCCGCAATTGCAGATACGCAGTATTTT; CDR3 protein: CAGLGLAGEPAIADTQYF
J gene: TRBJ2-7; V gene: TRBV6-1; clone size: -; D gene: -; CDR3 DNA: TGTGCCAGCAGTGAAGCCCCAGAATACGAGCAGTACTTC; CDR3 protein: CASSEAPEYEQYF
J gene: TRBJ1-2; V gene: TRBV27; clone size: -; D gene: -; CDR3 DNA: TGTGCCAGCAGTTTCGGAGGGGGTGGCTACACCTTC; CDR3 protein: CASSFGGGGYTF
J gene: TRBJ1-2; V gene: TRBV10-3; clone size: -; D gene: TRBD1; CDR3 DNA: TGTGCCATCAGTGAGCCGGTTCTTGGACAGGGGAACGGGGTTAGCGGCTACACCTTC; CDR3 protein: CAISEPVLGQGNGVSGYTF
J gene: TRBJ2-1; V gene: TRBV27; clone size: -; D gene: TRBD2; CDR3 DNA: TGTGCCAGCAGTCCCCCGAGCGGGAGAGTCTTCAATGAGCAGTTCTTC; CDR3 protein: CASSPPSGRVFNEQFF
J gene: TRBJ2-3; V gene: TRBV27; clone size: -; D gene: -; CDR3 DNA: TGTGCCAGCAGGGGGCTAGCAGATACGCAGTATTTT; CDR3 protein: CASRGLADTQYF
J gene: TRBJ2-6; V gene: TRBV9; clone size: -; D gene: -; CDR3 DNA: TGTGCCAGCAGCCTCACCTCTGGGGCCAACGTCCTGACTTTC; CDR3 protein: CASSLTSGANVLTF
J gene: TRBJ2-3; V gene: TRBV27; clone size: -; D gene: TRBD2; CDR3 DNA: TGTGCCAGCAGTTTTCACCCCCTAGCGGGAGGCACAGATACGCAGTATTTT; CDR3 protein: CASSFHPLAGGTDTQYF
J gene: TRBJ2-7; V gene: TRBV28; clone size: -; D gene: -; CDR3 DNA: TGTGCCAGCACCGAAACAGGTTACCCCCGCCTTTACGAGCAGTACTTC; CDR3 protein: CASTETGYPRLYEQYF
J gene: TRBJ2-3; V gene: TRBV19; clone size: -; D gene: -; CDR3 DNA: TGTGCCAGTAGTATATGGTTGGGGACAGATACGCAGTATTTT; CDR3 protein: CASSIWLGTDTQYF
J gene: TRBJ2-1; V gene: TRBV7-9; clone size: once; D gene: TRBD2; CDR3 DNA: TGTGCCGGGACTAGCGGGAGTTTGGGTGAGCAGTTCTTC; CDR3 protein: CAGTSGSLGEQFF
J gene: TRBJ2-7; V gene: TRBV7-2; clone size: -; D gene: TRBD2; CDR3 DNA: TGTGCCAGCAGCTTAGCGTTAGGACTAGCAACCTACGAGCAGTACTTC; CDR3 protein: CASSLALGLATYEQYF
J gene: TRBJ2-5; V gene: TRBV28; clone size: -; D gene: -; CDR3 DNA: TGTGCCAGCATGGACACATCGGGGGAGGAGACCCAGTACTTC; CDR3 protein: CASMDTSGEETQYF
J gene: TRBJ2-5; V gene: TRBV11-3; clone size: -; D gene: -; CDR3 DNA: TGTGCCAGCAGCTTAGGACCCACGGGGGAGACCCAGTACTTC; CDR3 protein: CASSLGPTGETQYF
J gene: TRBJ2-2; V gene: TRBV5-6; clone size: -; D gene: TRBD2; CDR3 DNA: TGTGCCAGCAGCTCGGGACTAGCCTCGAACACCGGGGAGCTGTTTTTT; CDR3 protein: CASSSGLASNTGELFF
J gene: TRBJ2-7; V gene: TRBV5-6; clone size: -; D gene: TRBD2; CDR3 DNA: TGTGCCAGCAGCTTGGTGGAAAGCGGGATAAGTTACGAGCAGTACTTC; CDR3 protein: CASSLVESGISYEQYF
J gene: TRBJ2-5; V gene: TRBV28; clone size: -; D gene: TRBD2; CDR3 DNA: TGTGCCAGCAGTTGGACTAGCGGGAGTAGAGAAGAGACCCAGTACTTC; CDR3 protein: CASSWTSGSREETQYF
J gene: TRBJ2-7; V gene: TRBV30; clone size: -; D gene: -; CDR3 DNA: TGTGCCTGGAGTGTTATGGGGGGCGAGCAGTACTTC; CDR3 protein: CAWSVMGGEQYF
J gene: TRBJ2-1; V gene: TRBV5-1; clone size: -; D gene: TRBD2; CDR3 DNA: TGCGCCAGCAGCCCATCCGGGACTAGCTACGATGAGCAGTTCTTC; CDR3 protein: CASSPSGTSYDEQFF
J gene: TRBJ2-2; V gene: TRBV7-9; clone size: -; D gene: -; CDR3 DNA: TGTGCCAGCAGCTTATCTGACGGGGCTCCACACACCGGGGAGCTGTTTTTT; CDR3 protein: CASSLSDGAPHTGELFF
J gene: TRBJ2-2; V gene: TRBV28; clone size: -; D gene: -; CDR3 DNA: TGTGCCAGCAGTTTCGTCGGGATTGGGGAGCTGTTTTTT; CDR3 protein: CASSFVGIGELFF
J gene: TRBJ2-1; V gene: TRBV2; clone size: -; D gene: -; CDR3 DNA: TGTGCCAGCAGTGCTTGGGGGAGCTCCTACAATGAGCAGTTCTTC; CDR3 protein: CASSAWGSSYNEQFF
J gene: TRBJ2-7; V gene: TRBV28; clone size: -; D gene: -; CDR3 DNA: TGTGCCATCGCAGCCGTTGCCTACGAGCAGTACTTC; CDR3 protein: CAIAAVAYEQYF
J gene: TRBJ2-5; V gene: TRBV11-2; clone size: -; D gene: -; CDR3 DNA: TGTGCCAGCAGCTTTGGACGGGATAAGGGAGAGACCCAGTACTTC; CDR3 protein: CASSFGRDKGETQYF
J gene: TRBJ2-7; V gene: TRBV7-6; clone size: -; D gene: TRBD2; CDR3 DNA: TGTGCCAGCAGCTCAGCACCTAGTAGCGGGAGCTTGGGGTACGAGCAGTACTTC; CDR3 protein: CASSSAPSSGSLGYEQYF
J gene: TRBJ2-3; V gene: TRBV27; clone size: -; D gene: TRBD1; CDR3 DNA: TGTGCCAGTTCCAGGGGGCGTCCAGATACGCAGTATTTT; CDR3 protein: CASSRGRPDTQYF
J gene: TRBJ2-2; V gene: TRBV6-1; clone size: -; D gene: -; CDR3 DNA: TGTGCCAGCAGTGGCATGAACACCGGGGAGCTGTTTTTT; CDR3 protein: CASSGMNTGELFF
J gene: TRBJ2-1; V gene: TRBV10-3; clone size: -; D gene: -; CDR3 DNA: TGTGCCATCAGTGAGGACGAGCGGATAAATGAGCAGTTCTTC; CDR3 protein: CAISEDERINEQFF
J gene: TRBJ1-1; V gene: TRBV7-9; clone size: -; D gene: TRBD1; CDR3 DNA: TGTGCCAGCAAATTTAAGACAGGGATCACTGAAGCTTTCTTT; CDR3 protein: CASKFKTGITEAFF
J gene: TRBJ2-1; V gene: TRBV7-3; clone size: -; D gene: TRBD2; CDR3 DNA: TGTGCCAGCAGCTTAGGAGTCGGACTAGCGGGTGACAATGAGCAGTTCTTC; CDR3 protein: CASSLGVGLAGDNEQFF
J gene: TRBJ2-7; V gene: TRBV11-3; clone size: -; D gene: -; CDR3 DNA: TGTGCCAGCAGCCCTCCCAACAACCCCTACGAGCAGTACTTC; CDR3 protein: CASSPPNNPYEQYF
J gene: TRBJ1-4; V gene: TRBV4-3; clone size: -; D gene: -; CDR3 DNA: TGCGCCAGCAGCCAAGATTGGGCCGCTGCAACTAATGAAAAACTGTTTTTT; CDR3 protein: CASSQDWAAATNEKLFF
J gene: TRBJ2-7; V gene: TRBV27; clone size: -; D gene: -; CDR3 DNA: TGTGCCAGCGCGACCTTCTCAGCCGTTTACGAGCAGTACTTC; CDR3 protein: CASATFSAVYEQYF
J gene: TRBJ2-7; V gene: TRBV5-1; clone size: -; D gene: -; CDR3 DNA: TGCGCCAGCAGCTTGGGCCAGGGATACTACGAGCAGTACTTC; CDR3 protein: CASSLGQGYYEQYF
J gene: TRBJ2-7; V gene: TRBV20-1; clone size: once; D gene: -; CDR3 DNA: TGCAGTGCTAGAGTTACATACGAGCAGTACTTC; CDR3 protein: CSARVTYEQYF
J gene: TRBJ2-7; V gene: TRBV28; clone size: -; D gene: -; CDR3 DNA: TGTGCCAGCAGTTTAGGGACCCCGTACGAGCAGTACTTC; CDR3 protein: CASSLGTPYEQYF